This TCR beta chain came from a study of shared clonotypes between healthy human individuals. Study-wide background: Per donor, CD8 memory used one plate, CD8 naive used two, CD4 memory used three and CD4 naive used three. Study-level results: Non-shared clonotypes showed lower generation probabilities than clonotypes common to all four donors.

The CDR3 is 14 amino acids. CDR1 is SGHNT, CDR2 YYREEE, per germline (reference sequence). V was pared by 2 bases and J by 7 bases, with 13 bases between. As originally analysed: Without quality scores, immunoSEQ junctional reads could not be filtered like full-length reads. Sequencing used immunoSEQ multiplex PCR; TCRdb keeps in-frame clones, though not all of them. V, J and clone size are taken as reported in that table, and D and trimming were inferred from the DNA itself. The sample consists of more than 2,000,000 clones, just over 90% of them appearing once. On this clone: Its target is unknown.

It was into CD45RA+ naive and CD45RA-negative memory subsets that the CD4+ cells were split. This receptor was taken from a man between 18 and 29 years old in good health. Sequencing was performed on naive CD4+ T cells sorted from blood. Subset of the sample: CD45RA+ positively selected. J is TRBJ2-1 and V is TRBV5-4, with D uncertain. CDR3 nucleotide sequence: TGTGCCAGCAGCTTTCCCGCGTCCGGGAATGAGCAGTTCTTC. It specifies CASSFPASGNEQFF.